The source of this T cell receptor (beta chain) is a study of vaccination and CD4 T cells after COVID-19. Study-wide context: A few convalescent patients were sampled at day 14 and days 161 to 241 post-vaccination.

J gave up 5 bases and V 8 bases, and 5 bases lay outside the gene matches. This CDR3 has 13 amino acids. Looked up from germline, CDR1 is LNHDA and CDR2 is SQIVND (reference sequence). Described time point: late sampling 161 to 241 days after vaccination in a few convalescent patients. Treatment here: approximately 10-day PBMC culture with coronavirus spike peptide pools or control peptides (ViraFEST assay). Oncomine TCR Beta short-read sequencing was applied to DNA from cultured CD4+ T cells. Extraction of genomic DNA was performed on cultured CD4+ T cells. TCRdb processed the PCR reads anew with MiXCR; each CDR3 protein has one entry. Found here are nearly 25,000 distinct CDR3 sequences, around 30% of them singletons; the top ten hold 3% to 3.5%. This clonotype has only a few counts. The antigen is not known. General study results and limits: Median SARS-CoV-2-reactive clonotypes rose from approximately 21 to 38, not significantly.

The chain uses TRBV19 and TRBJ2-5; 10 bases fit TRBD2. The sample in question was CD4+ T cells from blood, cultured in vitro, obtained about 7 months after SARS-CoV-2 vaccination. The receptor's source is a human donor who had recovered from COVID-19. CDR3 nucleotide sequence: TGTGCCAGTCGAAGCGGGGGGGCCGAGACCCAGTACTTC. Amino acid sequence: CASRSGGAETQYF.